This T cell receptor beta chain was captured in a study of shared T cell receptors in the human thymus. With 3 bases removed from V and 6 bases from J, the gap between germline ends came to 6 bases. This CDR3 has 12 amino acids. CDR1 is KGHSH and CDR2 is LQKENI in the germline V gene. Only in-frame clones appear in the TCRdb table, and some are missing; sequencing was by immunoSEQ multiplex PCR. Of 700,000 or so clones in the sample, approximately 85% were seen once. The sample also formed part of further work on human thymus T cells.

The V call is TRBV18, the J call TRBJ2-1; unclear D gene. Sample: thymocytes. The receptor comes from a girl under three years old with a congenital heart defect. CDR3 amino acids: CASSPDSNEQFF. The CDR3 bases are TGTGCCAGCTCACCTGATAGCAATGAGCAGTTCTTC.